Shown below are 18 T cell receptor beta chains from a single sample sequenced in a study of blood T cell repertoires in COVID-19. The data were produced by immunoSEQ multiplex PCR, yet TCRdb's version contains in-frame clones alone and is incomplete. The profile shows about 140,000 clones, almost 85% of them singletons. The specimen was PBMCs or T cells enriched from blood (not recorded which). The receptors originated from a woman between 45 and 60 years old with acute COVID-19.

This rearrangement joins TRBV28 to TRBJ1-1; D is uncertain. V was clipped by 1 base and J by 5 bases, with 5 bases between them. The length of the CDR3 is 12 residues. From germline, CDR1 is MDHEN and CDR2 SYDVKM. This chain's CDR3 is CASSLLRTEAFF. CDR3 nucleotides: TGTGCCAGCAGTTTATTGCGGACTGAAGCTTTCTTT.

This clone was detected once. The rearrangement joins TRBV4-3 to TRBJ2-7, with D possibly matching TRBD1 (5 bases). The CDR3 is 14 amino acids. Trimming pared 3 bases from V and 5 bases from J, leaving 14 bases between. Germline V lookup: CDR1 LGHNA, CDR2 YSLEER. CDR3: CASSQWSTGHEQYF. The CDR3 DNA reads TGCGCCAGCAGCCAGTGGTCAACAGGCCACGAGCAGTACTTC.

This clone occurred once. The chain uses TRBV5-6 and TRBJ2-1; TRBD2 matches 10 bases. Germline assignment: CDR1 SGHDT and CDR2 YYEEEE. After removal of 1 base from V and 9 bases from J, the junction contained 7 bases not matched to a gene. The CDR3 loop spans 15 amino acids. Written as DNA, the CDR3 is TGTGCCAGCAGCTTGCTAGCGGGAGAGGGGGGTGAGCAGTTCTTC. Its protein is CASSLLAGEGGEQFF.

The rearrangement links TRBV6-4 to TRBJ2-1, with TRBD2 identical over 11 bases. Germline V gene data show CDR1 as MRHNA and CDR2 as SNTAGT. The J segment lost 3 bases and the V segment lost 5 bases, leaving 3 bases of the junction unmatched. The CDR3 consists of 15 residues. This CDR3 reads CASSYGTSGYNEQFF. CDR3 DNA: TGTGCCAGCAGTTACGGGACTAGCGGCTACAATGAGCAGTTCTTC.

The V call is TRBV19, the J call TRBJ1-1; D is unclear. Germline CDR1 and CDR2: LNHDA and SQIVND (reference sequence). Trimming took 6 bases from V and 3 from J, leaving 14 bases between them. CDR3 length: 14 residues. This CDR3 reads CASSSTEGYTEAFF. The CDR3 DNA follows: TGTGCCAGTAGCTCCACGGAGGGTTACACTGAAGCTTTCTTT.

The chain has TRBV11-1 and TRBJ2-7; D may be TRBD2 (5 bases). The CDR3 runs 13 residues. Germline V gene sequence: CDR1 SGHAT, CDR2 FQDESV (reference sequence). The ends were cut back, 5 bases at V and 4 bases at J, with 12 bases in the middle. The CDR3 nucleotides read TGTGCCAGCAGCCCCGAGGGCGGATACGAGCAGTACTTC. Protein product: CASSPEGGYEQYF.

The rearrangement links TRBV7-2 to TRBJ2-1, with D uncertain. Trimming removed 1 base at V and 7 bases at J, with 17 bases between. Germline CDR1 and CDR2: SGHTA and FQGNSA. This CDR3 has 16 residues. CDR3 coding DNA: TGTGCCAGCAGCTTAGGAGGAACGGTTTCCCCGAATGAGCAGTTCTTC. This translates into CASSLGGTVSPNEQFF.

This chain uses TRBV11-3 with TRBJ1-2; TRBD1 might be the D (6 bases). The germline CDR1 and CDR2 sequences are SGHNT and YENEEA. Trimming stripped 0 bases from V and 4 bases from J, with 15 bases between. This CDR3 spans 16 amino acids. The CDR3 loop reads CASSLDRGPTSYGYTF. CDR3 nucleotides: TGTGCCAGCAGCTTAGACAGGGGACCTACCTCCTATGGCTACACCTTC.

V is TRBV30 and J is TRBJ1-2; 8 bases are a match to TRBD1. Per germline, CDR1 GTSNPN and CDR2 SVGIG (reference sequence). The CDR3 extends over 12 amino acids. The CDR3 reads CAEQGAVGGYTF. DNA of the CDR3: TGTGCTGAGCAGGGGGCGGTGGGTGGCTACACCTTC.

The chain has TRBV30 and TRBJ2-1; D remains ambiguous. CDR1 GTSNPN and CDR2 SVGIG come from the germline V gene (reference sequence). V dropped 6 bases and J dropped 9 bases, with 21 bases sitting between them. This CDR3 is built from 14 residues. The CDR3 DNA reads TGTGCCTGTCAATTTTTGAAGCAGGTGGTTGAGCAGTTCTTC. It codes for CACQFLKQVVEQFF.

The chain couples TRBV5-4 to TRBJ2-7; no firm D call. Germline CDR1 SGHNT, CDR2 YYREEE (reference sequence). There are 14 residues in the CDR3. The germline V and J ends were trimmed by 0 bases and 2 bases, with 9 bases remaining between them. The CDR3 sequence is CASSLASSPYEQYF. The CDR3, as DNA: TGTGCCAGCAGCTTGGCCTCCTCTCCCTACGAGCAGTACTTC.

The chain joins TRBV10-2 to TRBJ2-1; D is unresolved. Trimming removed 3 bases from V and 7 bases from J, with 4 bases in between. Looked up from germline, CDR1 is WSHSY and CDR2 is SAAADI. This CDR3 has 11 amino acids. The CDR3 DNA follows: TGCGCCAGCAGTGAACAAAATGAGCAGTTCTTC. This gives the protein CASSEQNEQFF.

The chain employs TRBV7-3 and TRBJ2-5; 8 bases fit TRBD2. Germline lookup yields CDR1 SGHTA and CDR2 FQGTGA. Trimming at V came to 1 base and at J to 5 bases, leaving 6 bases not matched to a gene. CDR3 length equals 15 residues. CDR3 in amino acids: CASSLSGRGGETQYF. The CDR3 DNA follows: TGTGCCAGCAGCTTAAGTGGCCGGGGGGGTGAGACCCAGTACTTC.

V gene TRBV24-1 combines with J gene TRBJ2-1; 9 nucleotides agree with TRBD2. V was clipped by 5 bases and J by 8 bases; unmatched bases: 9. The CDR3 is 15 amino acids. Germline V lookup: CDR1 KGHDR, CDR2 SFDVKD. CDR3 protein: CATSAPSGKVYEQFF. The CDR3 bases are TGTGCCACCAGTGCCCCTAGCGGGAAAGTGTATGAGCAGTTCTTC.

This clone was picked up one time. The CDR3 coding sequence is TGCAGTGCTAGTCGAGCGAACGAACGCACCGGGGAGCTGTTTTTT. It translates to CSASRANERTGELFF. V and J are TRBV20-1 and TRBJ2-2; no clear D gene. Trimming removed 3 bases from V and 4 bases from J, with 15 bases in between. This CDR3 is 15 amino acids long. CDR1 and CDR2 from the germline V gene are DFQATT and SNEGSKA (reference sequence).

Notes on this clone: The sample carries other DNA sequences with the same CDR3. The chain links TRBV2 to TRBJ2-6, with D unresolved. Per the germline V gene, CDR1 is SNHLY and CDR2 is FYNNEI. The CDR3 contains 13 residues. With 7 bases removed from V and 3 bases from J, the gap between germline ends came to 7 bases. The CDR3 DNA follows: TGTGCCAGCACCCTAAGTGGGGCCAACGTCCTGACTTTC. Protein: CASTLSGANVLTF.

V gene TRBV3-1 (or the pseudogene TRBV3-2) combines with J gene TRBJ1-1; D is undetermined. Germline V CDR1 and CDR2: LGHDT, YNNKEL (reference sequence). Trimming took off 4 bases at V and 3 bases at J, with 12 bases between the two ends. The CDR3 is 14 amino acids. The CDR3 region has the DNA TGTGCCAGCAGCCTTAGTGGTGCGGACACTGAAGCTTTCTTT. Encoded protein: CASSLSGADTEAFF.

J is TRBJ2-1 and V is TRBV11-3, with a weak D call TRBD1 (5 bases). Trimming cost V 0 bases and J 5 bases, with 5 bases left between them. Germline loops: CDR1 SGHNT, CDR2 YENEEA. The CDR3 is made up of 13 amino acids. CDR3 in amino acids: CASSLEQDNEQFF. The CDR3 nucleotides are TGTGCCAGCAGCTTAGAACAGGACAATGAGCAGTTCTTC.